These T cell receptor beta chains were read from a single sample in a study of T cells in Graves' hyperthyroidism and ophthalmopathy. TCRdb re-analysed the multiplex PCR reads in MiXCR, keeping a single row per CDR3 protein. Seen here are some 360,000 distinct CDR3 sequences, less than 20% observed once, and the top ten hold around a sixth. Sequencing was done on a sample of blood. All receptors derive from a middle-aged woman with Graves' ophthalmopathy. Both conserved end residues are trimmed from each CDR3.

CDR3: ASSETIAGEEDQETQY
V: TRBV10-2

CDR3: ASSRGREAEAF
V: TRBV5-1

CDR3: ASSPPDTRYGYT
V: TRBV18

CDR3: ATGAGGTGELF
V: TRBV27

CDR3: SARPMSGRIETQY
V: TRBV20-1

CDR3: ASSLVSSTEAF
V: TRBV7-3

CDR3: ASSYISDSYEQY
V: TRBV6-2/TRBV6-3

CDR3: ASSFEHGNTIY
V: TRBV7-3

CDR3: ASSSGLAGPETQY
V: TRBV6-5

CDR3: AISGSVRPYEQY
V: TRBV10-3

CDR3: SASGRGSISYGYT
V: TRBV20-1

CDR3: ASSPPGQALLGGEQY
V: TRBV12-3/TRBV12-4

CDR3: ASSIGQGGIYGYT
V: TRBV19

CDR3: ATSKQGGRETQY
V: TRBV15

CDR3: ASSIGGGQPQH
V: TRBV27

CDR3: ATVPTDYVSEQY
V: TRBV10-3

CDR3: ASSWGPKTPGYT
V: TRBV11-2

CDR3: ASSLGWTRSPRGTGELF
V: TRBV11-2

CDR3: ASSEQGEVTEAF
V: TRBV6-1

CDR3: ASSFAGSTEAF
V: TRBV12-3/TRBV12-4

CDR3: ASSPGGSGTIYGYT
V: TRBV6-5

CDR3: ASSRGQGSGYT
V: TRBV3-1

CDR3: ASTPPGEGKTQY
V: TRBV28

CDR3: ASSSSGQGPYYGYT
V: TRBV27

CDR3: ASSSLASGETQY
V: TRBV7-2

CDR3: AWSVFGRGESQPQH
V: TRBV30

CDR3: RLGQGDGYT
V: TRBV20-1

CDR3: ASSYLGTSGIYEQY
V: TRBV6-5

CDR3: ASSEVAALNTEAF
V: TRBV10-2

CDR3: ASSLWFGGSNYGYT
V: TRBV5-5

CDR3: SVEEPPSSNYGYT
V: TRBV29-1

CDR3: ASSSDRGFYEQY
V: TRBV7-2

CDR3: AWRRWAELNTEAF
V: TRBV30

CDR3: ASSPRQGNGNQPQH
V: TRBV28